These 5 T cell receptor beta chains were sequenced from one sample in a study of blood T cell repertoires in COVID-19. Only in-frame clones appear in the TCRdb table, and some are missing; sequencing was by immunoSEQ multiplex PCR. The data contain under 250,000 clones, about 82% of them singletons. Sequenced: peripheral blood. These receptor sequences come from a woman over 75 with COVID-19, enrolled during active disease.

The V call is TRBV28, the J call TRBJ1-5; D unresolved. Germline CDR1 is MDHEN and CDR2 is SYDVKM. The V gene lost 7 bases and the J gene lost 1 base, with 8 bases spanning the gap. This CDR3 contains 13 residues. This CDR3 reads CASIGGSNQPQHF. The DNA of the CDR3 is TGTGCCAGCATCGGAGGGAGCAATCAGCCCCAGCATTTT.

The J gene is TRBJ2-5, the V gene TRBV7-2; D is ambiguous. The CDR3 totals 13 residues. The V end was cut by 3 bases, the J end by 3 bases, with 8 bases between. Germline V gene data show CDR1 as SGHTA and CDR2 as FQGNSA. CDR3 nucleotide sequence: TGTGCCAGCAGCTTTTACTCTGAAGAGACCCAGTACTTC. Translation: CASSFYSEETQYF.

V gene TRBV20-1 combines with J gene TRBJ1-1; TRBD1 agrees at 7 bases. CDR3 length: 11 amino acids. With 7 bases clipped from V and 8 bases from J, the junction kept 7 bases outside the gene matches. Germline CDR1 DFQATT, CDR2 SNEGSKA (reference sequence). For the CDR3, the DNA is TGCAGTGTCAAAGAGACAGGGGAAGCTTTCTTT. As protein: CSVKETGEAFF.

The V call is TRBV19, the J call TRBJ1-5; D may be TRBD1 (5 bases). The CDR3 totals 15 residues. Trimming left V 3 bases short and J 3 bases short, with 12 bases between. Looked up from germline, CDR1 is LNHDA and CDR2 is SQIVND (reference sequence). The DNA of the CDR3 is TGTGCCAGTAGTATGATTGACAGCTTCAATCAGCCCCAGCATTTT. This codes for CASSMIDSFNQPQHF.

This clone has only one observation. This chain uses TRBV10-3 with TRBJ2-1; TRBD1 agrees at 11 bases. CDR1 is ENHRY, CDR2 SYGVKD, per germline. This CDR3 contains 14 residues. J gave up 7 bases and V 8 bases, and 7 bases lay outside the gene matches. The CDR3 coding sequence is TGTGCCATCCAGCGGGGACAGGGGGGAAATGAGCAGTTCTTC. Protein sequence: CAIQRGQGGNEQFF.